This T cell receptor (beta chain) was obtained from a study of blood T cell repertoires in COVID-19. Study details: Sample material is recorded as cDNA or gDNA derived from T cells, B-cell-depleted T cells, or PBMCs.

Between the trimmed V and J ends, which lost 7 bases and 7 bases, there was a span of 16 bases. Germline V gene data show CDR1 as MDHEN and CDR2 as SYDVKM. The CDR3 loop spans 13 amino acids. Sequencing used immunoSEQ multiplex PCR; TCRdb keeps in-frame clones, though not all of them. This sample carries 45,000 to 65,000 clones, approximately 86% of them seen once, and the ten largest clones take 10%. This TCR came from a human donor with acute or convalescent COVID-19. The donor label of this sample is uncertain. The genes are TRBV28 and TRBJ1-2; D is undetermined. Sequenced material: peripheral blood. The DNA of the CDR3 is TGTGCCAGCATTTCCCGGCATTCGGGTGGCTACACCTTC. Protein: CASISRHSGGYTF.